This T cell receptor (beta chain) was recorded in a study of blood T cells in healthy people across ages. The study's findings and limits: Estimates of total diversity, which came from one million sequenced T cells, were considered to be underestimates.

As concerns this clonotype: Antigen unknown.

Isolated per sample were at least 6 million PBMCs. Trimming removed 0 bases from V and 0 bases from J, with 7 bases in between. Looked up from germline, CDR1 is SGHTS and CDR2 is YDEGEE. The CDR3 runs to 15 residues. Primers used in a second PCR of roughly 7 to 12 cycles were a sample-barcoded 5' primer and a J-beta primer mix. Researchers report that a template-switch adaptor with 12 random nucleotides tagged each cDNA molecule. TCRdb passed the 5' RACE reads through MiXCR, listing each CDR3 protein once. The sample has about 1,400,000 distinct CDR3 sequences, approximately 59% seen once; the top ten hold more than 6%.

The TCR comes from a man younger than 30 in good health. The chain combines TRBV5-8 with TRBJ1-5; D might be TRBD1 (5 bases). Sequenced: blood. The CDR3 DNA reads TGTGCCAGCAGCTTGGGGACAAATAGCAATCAGCCCCAGCATTTT. It is translated as CASSLGTNSNQPQHF.